The entry that follows covers one T cell receptor beta chain sequence. The method was immunoSEQ multiplex PCR; TCRdb's version includes in-frame clones alone and lacks a portion of them. The sample lists 250,000 to 300,000 clones, around 80% occurring once. V was trimmed by 1 base and J by 2 bases, leaving 8 bases between them. This CDR3 has 13 amino acids. In germline, CDR1 is GTSNPN, CDR2 SVGIG (reference sequence). The sample comes from a study of blood T cell repertoires in COVID-19. Whole-study context: Samples taken during acute and convalescent COVID-19 were collected in the United States, Italy and Spain. Sample material is recorded as cDNA or gDNA derived from T cells, B-cell-depleted T cells, or PBMCs.

All enrollees were roughly 18 to 95 years old and from fewer than 30 US areas. The chain carries TRBV30 and TRBJ1-2; the D is unclear. This TCR came from a man younger than 45 with acute COVID-19. The source material was PBMCs or T cells enriched from blood (not recorded which). CDR3 sequence (DNA): TGTGCCTGGAGTGATGGCTCAAACTATGGCTACACCTTC. This encodes CAWSDGSNYGYTF.